These T cell receptor beta chains were read from a single sample in a study of T cell changes during pregnancy in multiple sclerosis. This table comes from immunoSEQ multiplex PCR, and its TCRdb copy is limited to in-frame clones, with some not included. Of over 35,000 clones in the sample, roughly nine tenths are singletons; the top ten hold roughly 0.5%. The input for sequencing was CD4+ T cells from peripheral blood mononuclear cells, taken in the first trimester of pregnancy. Receptors originate from a female donor in good health, enrolled as a control in a pregnancy study. CDR3s include the opening cysteine and the closing phenylalanine or tryptophan. A D gene is named only where the DNA matches it firmly. A row's size may be missing; if present it is once, few, many or a size class.

d_gene	v_gene	abundance	j_gene	CDR3aa	CDR3nt
TRBD2	TRBV7-6	.	TRBJ2-3	CASSLEGASGGDTQYF	TGTGCCAGCAGCTTAGAGGGAGCTAGCGGGGGAGATACGCAGTATTTT
.	TRBV30	.	TRBJ2-4	CAWSKRENKNIQYF	TGTGCCTGGAGTAAGAGGGAGAACAAAAACATTCAGTACTTC
.	TRBV19	.	TRBJ2-1	CASSSRGPSYNEQFF	TGTGCCAGTAGTTCCAGGGGCCCCTCCTACAATGAGCAGTTCTTC
TRBD1	TRBV29-1	.	TRBJ1-1	CSVESIPGRGRNTEAFF	TGCAGCGTTGAATCAATCCCCGGCAGGGGGAGGAACACTGAAGCTTTCTTT
.	TRBV6-1	.	TRBJ1-5	CASTRHTGGDQPQHF	TGTGCCAGCACTCGACATACTGGAGGGGATCAGCCCCAGCATTTT
.	TRBV20-1	.	TRBJ1-1	CSGATNTEAFF	TGCAGTGGAGCAACGAACACTGAAGCTTTCTTT
TRBD2	TRBV19	once	TRBJ2-7	CASSGYGGGDEQYF	TGTGCCAGTAGCGGGTACGGGGGGGGCGACGAGCAGTACTTC
TRBD1	TRBV28	.	TRBJ1-6	CASNPTGLRSYNSPLHF	TGTGCCAGCAATCCGACAGGGCTAAGGTCCTATAATTCACCCCTCCACTTT
.	TRBV19	.	TRBJ1-1	CASSIPGGAHTEAFF	TGTGCCAGTAGTATCCCCGGTGGGGCCCACACTGAAGCTTTCTTT
TRBD1	TRBV6-5	.	TRBJ1-1	CASTLQGFGTEAFF	TGTGCCAGCACCTTACAGGGGTTTGGGACTGAAGCTTTCTTT
TRBD2	TRBV7-3	.	TRBJ2-1	CASSSPGGPHNEQFF	TGTGCCAGCAGCTCCCCGGGAGGGCCCCACAATGAGCAGTTCTTC
.	TRBV11-3	.	TRBJ2-7	CASSSSGYEQYF	TGTGCCAGCAGCTCATCAGGTTACGAGCAGTACTTC
.	TRBV4-3	.	TRBJ2-1	CASSRRRAASSYNEQFF	TGCGCCAGCAGCCGACGGAGGGCGGCGAGCTCCTACAATGAGCAGTTCTTC
.	TRBV2	.	TRBJ2-4	CASSVSPAEGIQYF	TGTGCCAGCAGCGTTTCTCCTGCGGAGGGCATTCAGTACTTC
.	TRBV7-2	.	TRBJ1-2	CASSRTGTDYSYGYTF	TGTGCCAGCAGTCGTACAGGGACGGATTATAGCTATGGCTACACCTTC
.	TRBV5-1	.	TRBJ1-4	CASSLENRLNEKLFF	TGCGCCAGCAGCTTGGAGAATCGACTCAATGAAAAACTGTTTTTT
TRBD2	TRBV5-1	.	TRBJ2-3	CASRKRGPSTDTQYF	TGCGCCAGCAGAAAGCGGGGGCCTTCCACAGATACGCAGTATTTT
.	TRBV11-2	.	TRBJ1-1	CASSLGGKPEAFF	TGTGCCAGCAGCTTAGGAGGGAAACCTGAAGCTTTCTTT
.	TRBV27	.	TRBJ1-1	CASSSFPNGEAFF	TGTGCCAGCAGTTCATTCCCGAACGGTGAAGCTTTCTTT
TRBD1	TRBV6-6	.	TRBJ2-3	CASANRQGADTQYF	TGTGCCAGCGCCAACAGACAGGGAGCAGATACGCAGTATTTT
.	TRBV6-1	.	TRBJ2-7	CASSDRLSYEQYF	TGTGCCAGCAGTGACAGATTATCATACGAGCAGTACTTC
.	TRBV18	.	TRBJ2-5	CASSPQRGQETQYF	TGTGCCAGCTCACCCCAAAGGGGGCAAGAGACCCAGTACTTC
.	TRBV18	.	TRBJ1-1	CASSHDSSGGNTEAFF	TGTGCCAGCTCCCACGACTCGTCCGGGGGGAACACTGAAGCTTTCTTT
TRBD1	TRBV19	.	TRBJ2-7	CASSTDDRGREQYF	TGTGCCAGTAGTACGGATGACAGGGGACGCGAGCAGTACTTC
.	TRBV6-6	.	TRBJ1-1	CASSAQGNTEAFF	TGTGCCAGCAGTGCCCAGGGTAACACTGAAGCTTTCTTT
TRBD1	TRBV7-9	.	TRBJ1-2	CASSPGTEIHYTF	TGTGCCAGCAGCCCCGGGACAGAGATACATTACACCTTC
.	TRBV11-3	.	TRBJ2-3	CASSYTQADTQYF	TGTGCCAGCAGCTACACCCAGGCAGATACGCAGTATTTT
TRBD2	TRBV7-2	.	TRBJ2-1	CASSPTSGGPDNEQFF	TGTGCCAGCAGCCCTACTAGCGGGGGGCCGGACAATGAGCAGTTCTTC
.	TRBV6-5	.	TRBJ1-1	CASTTTLGGEAFF	TGTGCCAGCACCACGACCCTTGGGGGCGAAGCTTTCTTT
TRBD2	TRBV7-3	.	TRBJ2-1	CASSFQAGGRNEQFF	TGTGCCAGCAGCTTCCAAGCGGGGGGGAGGAATGAGCAGTTCTTC
TRBD2	TRBV7-8	once	TRBJ2-3	CASSLTGGGARDTQYF	TGTGCCAGCAGCTTAACGGGCGGGGGGGCCAGAGATACGCAGTATTTT
.	TRBV30	.	TRBJ1-4	CAWSPPTGINEKLFF	TGTGCCTGGAGTCCACCAACAGGGATTAATGAAAAACTGTTTTTT
.	TRBV9	.	TRBJ2-2	CASSPGGTNTGELFF	TGTGCCAGCAGCCCTGGGGGGACGAACACCGGGGAGCTGTTTTTT
.	TRBV7-9	.	TRBJ2-3	CASSLKGDMRDTQYF	TGTGCCAGCAGCTTAAAAGGGGATATGAGAGATACGCAGTATTTT
TRBD1	TRBV5-5	.	TRBJ1-4	CASTLVTGVTNEKLFF	TGTGCCAGCACCCTGGTAACAGGGGTAACTAATGAAAAACTGTTTTTT
.	TRBV7-2	.	TRBJ2-5	CASSPRQSKETQYF	TGTGCCAGCAGCCCGCGACAGAGTAAAGAGACCCAGTACTTC
.	TRBV7-3	.	TRBJ2-3	CASSLGPHTDTQYF	TGTGCCAGCAGCTTGGGGCCCCACACAGATACGCAGTATTTT
TRBD1	TRBV11-3	.	TRBJ2-1	CASSLDRQGNEQFF	TGTGCCAGCAGCTTAGACCGACAGGGCAATGAGCAGTTCTTC
TRBD2	TRBV27	.	TRBJ2-6	CASSLTSGGSSGANVLTF	TGTGCCAGCAGTCTGACTAGCGGGGGGAGCTCTGGGGCCAACGTCCTGACTTTC
.	TRBV5-6	.	TRBJ1-6	CASSLPQSPLHF	TGTGCCAGCAGCTTGCCCCAATCACCCCTCCACTTT
.	TRBV11-2	.	TRBJ2-7	CASSPKALTPYEQYF	TGTGCCAGCAGCCCCAAGGCCCTGACTCCCTACGAGCAGTACTTC
TRBD1	TRBV7-2	.	TRBJ2-7	CASSSGTGRYEQYF	TGTGCCAGCAGCTCCGGGACAGGGCGCTACGAGCAGTACTTC
.	TRBV5-1	.	TRBJ1-5	CASSLRGDQPQHF	TGCGCCAGCAGCCTCCGGGGAGATCAGCCCCAGCATTTT
.	TRBV2	.	TRBJ2-7	CASRATGNSYEQYF	TGTGCCAGCAGGGCCACCGGGAACTCCTACGAGCAGTACTTC
TRBD1	TRBV6-8	.	TRBJ2-7	CASSRILPGQGCHEQYF	TGTGCCAGCAGTCGAATCTTACCGGGACAGGGGTGTCACGAGCAGTACTTC
.	TRBV30	once	TRBJ1-4	CAWSVQLNEKLFF	TGTGCCTGGAGTGTACAGCTAAATGAAAAACTGTTTTTT
TRBD1	TRBV19	few	TRBJ1-5	CASTRDRGIVQPQHF	TGTGCCAGTACCCGGGACAGGGGTATCGTTCAGCCCCAGCATTTT
.	TRBV11-3	.	TRBJ2-7	CASSSSRLSEQYF	TGTGCCAGCAGCTCCTCTAGATTATCCGAGCAGTACTTC
.	TRBV7-2	.	TRBJ1-6	CASSPQRGLNSPLHF	TGTGCCAGCAGCCCCCAGAGAGGTCTCAATTCACCCCTCCACTTT
.	TRBV4-2	.	TRBJ2-2	CASSQEVQGTGELFF	TGTGCCAGCAGCCAAGAAGTTCAGGGAACCGGGGAGCTGTTTTTT